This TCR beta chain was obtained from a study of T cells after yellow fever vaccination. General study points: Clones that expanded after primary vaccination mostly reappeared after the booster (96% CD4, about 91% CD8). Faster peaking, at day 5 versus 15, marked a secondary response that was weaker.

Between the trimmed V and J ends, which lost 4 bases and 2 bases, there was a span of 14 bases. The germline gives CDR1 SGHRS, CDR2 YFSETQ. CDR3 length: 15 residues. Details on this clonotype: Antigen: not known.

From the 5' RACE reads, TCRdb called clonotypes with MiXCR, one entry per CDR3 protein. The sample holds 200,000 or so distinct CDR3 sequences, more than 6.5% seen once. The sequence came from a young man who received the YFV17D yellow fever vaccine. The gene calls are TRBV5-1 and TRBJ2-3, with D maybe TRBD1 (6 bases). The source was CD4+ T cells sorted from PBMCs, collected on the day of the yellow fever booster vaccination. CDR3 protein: CASSNIQGFTDTQYF. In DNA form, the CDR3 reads TGCGCCAGCAGCAACATACAGGGATTCACAGATACGCAGTATTTT.